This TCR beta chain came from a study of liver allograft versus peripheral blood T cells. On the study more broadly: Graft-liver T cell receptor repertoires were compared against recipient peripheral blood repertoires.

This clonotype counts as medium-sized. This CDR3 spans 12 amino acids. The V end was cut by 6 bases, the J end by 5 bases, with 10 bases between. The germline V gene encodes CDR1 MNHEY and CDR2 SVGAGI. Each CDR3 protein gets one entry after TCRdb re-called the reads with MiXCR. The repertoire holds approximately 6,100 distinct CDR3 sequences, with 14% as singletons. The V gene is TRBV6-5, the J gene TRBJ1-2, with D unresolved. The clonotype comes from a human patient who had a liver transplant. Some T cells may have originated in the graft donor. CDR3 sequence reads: CASSALRYGYTF. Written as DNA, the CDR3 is TGTGCCAGCAGCGCCCTTCGGTATGGCTACACCTTC.